This T cell receptor beta chain appears in the sequencing data of a study of tumor-infiltrating T cells and Merkel cell polyomavirus (dated by TCRdb to about 2017). About the investigation overall: In Merkel cell carcinoma patients, the study investigated CD8+ T cells specific for the Merkel cell polyomavirus KLL epitope. Varying disease stages were represented at patient presentation, and patients were followed for a median of around 2.5 years (range 1.1 to 6.0 years). Patient treatments varied, were not standardized, and included chemotherapy, radiation and immunotherapies. On average, sorted samples contained 710 cells from blood (range about 330-8,500) and 5,500 to 6,000 cells from TIL (range about 1,844-13,000). TRB sequencing covered KLL-tetramer-sorted cells from blood or tumor-infiltrating lymphocytes in around 15 samples, plus 12 matched whole-tumor samples. Across the study, one tumor sample was obtained as a frozen nodal tumor digest and one as a flash-frozen core biopsy of a metastasis. Results and caveats for the whole study, not just this receptor: Only a single viral epitope was studied, so T cells against other Merkel cell polyomavirus epitopes were not captured. The small sample size of the study (n of about 12 patients) is recognized as a limitation. KLL-specific TRB repertoires were diverse and largely private, with only one public clonotype among 380 or so unique sequences, shared by two patients. More unique KLL-specific clonotypes in tumors (roughly 5-108 vs 0-3) was associated with a significant MCC-specific survival advantage (P = 0.0051). A higher intratumoral fraction of KLL-specific T cells (1.9-18% versus about 0-0.15%) was associated with significantly improved MCC-specific survival.

About this clone itself: No much larger clonotype is one base removed from it; base qualities were not supplied.

Libraries were made using the immunoSEQ multiplex PCR assay. Genomic DNA extraction, TRB sequencing and normalization were performed by Adaptive Biotechnologies (Seattle, WA). The original pipeline was this. TRB sequences were counted as tetramer-positive clonotypes only when an estimated two or more genomes were present. To compute clonality, the Shannon entropy of productive TRB sequences was normalized by log2 of unique productive sequences and then subtracted from one. KLL-specific clonotypes in tumors were identified by matching TCRbeta CDR3 amino acid sequences to those from the tetramer-sorted sample of each patient. TCRdb limited this immuneACCESS table to in-frame rearrangements with V and J called. A share of clones is missing; checked studies link under half to unresolved V genes, and the rest is unexplained. V and J calls and clone size come straight from that table; D and trimming were deduced from the DNA. This sample has roughly 940 clones in its table, and around 90% of those were observed once. About 19% of the sample is in the top ten clones.

From its cysteine to its phenylalanine, the CDR3 spans 14 amino acids. The kept DNA is CDR3 alone, 42 bases in frame from the first base. Trimming removed 7 bases from V and 7 bases from J, leaving 20 bases between the germline ends. CDR1 and CDR2, looked up from the germline V gene, are SGHDT and YYEEEE. Robust positive staining for Merkel cell polyomavirus Large T antigen was observed by immunohistochemistry in the tumors of all patients. The study included around 11 Merkel cell carcinoma patients whose blood and/or cultured TIL contained robust KLL-tetramer+ populations exceeding 0.04% of CD8+ T cells. All patients were Caucasian, with a median age of around 69 years and a range of roughly 50 to 85 years. A minimum of 2 million cells were stained with anti-CD8 PE antibody, a KLL APC tetramer and 7-AAD viability dye. Peripheral blood mononuclear cells were isolated from heparinized blood by Ficoll preparation and cryopreserved. Tetramer-positive, CD8-high cells were sorted on a FACSAriaII and flash frozen.

The receptor comes from a man in his 60s with Merkel cell carcinoma. Sequenced sample: Merkel cell polyomavirus peptide tetramer+ CD8+ T cells sorted from blood. The cell subset or site label on this specimen signifies: CD8+ T cells binding a tetramer loaded with the MCPyV common T-antigen KLL epitope. The receptor chain draws on TRBV5-6 and TRBJ2-5; a tentative D match to TRBD2 spans 7 bases. The nucleotides read TGTGCCAGCTGGGGGGGCGCATCCCCAGGGACCCAGTACTTC. It is translated as CASWGGASPGTQYF.